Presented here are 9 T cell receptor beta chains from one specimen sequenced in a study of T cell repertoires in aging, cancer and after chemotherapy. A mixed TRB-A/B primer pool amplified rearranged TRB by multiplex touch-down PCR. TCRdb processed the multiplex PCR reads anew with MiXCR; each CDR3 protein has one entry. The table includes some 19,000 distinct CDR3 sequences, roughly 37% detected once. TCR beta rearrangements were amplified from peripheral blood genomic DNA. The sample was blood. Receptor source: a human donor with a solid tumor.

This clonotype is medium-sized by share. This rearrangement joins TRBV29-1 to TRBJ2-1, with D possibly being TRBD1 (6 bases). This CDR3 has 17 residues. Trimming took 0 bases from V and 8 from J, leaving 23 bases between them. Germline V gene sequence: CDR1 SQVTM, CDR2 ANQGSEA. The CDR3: CSVEDGRGTPHGDEQFF. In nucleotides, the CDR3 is TGCAGCGTTGAAGATGGGCGTGGGACACCCCATGGGGATGAGCAGTTCTTC.

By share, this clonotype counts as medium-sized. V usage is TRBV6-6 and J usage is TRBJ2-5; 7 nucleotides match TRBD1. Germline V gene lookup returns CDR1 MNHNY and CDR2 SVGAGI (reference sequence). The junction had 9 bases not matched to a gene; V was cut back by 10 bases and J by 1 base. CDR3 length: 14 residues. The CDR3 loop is CATSTGPLQETQYF. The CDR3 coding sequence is TGTGCCACTTCGACAGGGCCGCTCCAAGAGACCCAGTACTTC.

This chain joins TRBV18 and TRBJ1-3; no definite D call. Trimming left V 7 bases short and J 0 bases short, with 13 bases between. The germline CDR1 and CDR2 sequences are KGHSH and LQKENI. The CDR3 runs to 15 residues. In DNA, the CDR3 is TGTGCCAGCTTAGGACCACGGAACTCTGGAAACACCATATATTTT. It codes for CASLGPRNSGNTIYF.

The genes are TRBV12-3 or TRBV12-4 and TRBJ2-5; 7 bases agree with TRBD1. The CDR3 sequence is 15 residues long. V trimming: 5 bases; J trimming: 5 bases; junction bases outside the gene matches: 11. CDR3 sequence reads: CASSPNRGSMETQYF. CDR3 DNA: TGTGCCAGCAGTCCGAACAGGGGTTCAATGGAGACCCAGTACTTC.

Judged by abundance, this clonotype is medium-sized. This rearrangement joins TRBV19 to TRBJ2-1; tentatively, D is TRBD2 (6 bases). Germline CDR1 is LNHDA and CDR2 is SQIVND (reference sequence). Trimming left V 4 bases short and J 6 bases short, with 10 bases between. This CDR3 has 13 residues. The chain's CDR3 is CASSRAGFNEQFF. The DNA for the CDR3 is TGTGCCAGTAGTAGGGCGGGGTTCAATGAGCAGTTCTTC.

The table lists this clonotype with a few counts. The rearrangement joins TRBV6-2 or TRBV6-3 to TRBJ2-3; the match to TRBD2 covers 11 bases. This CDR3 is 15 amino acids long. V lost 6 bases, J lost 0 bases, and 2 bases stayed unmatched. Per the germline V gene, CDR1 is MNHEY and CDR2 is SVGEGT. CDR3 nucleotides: TGTGCCAGCAGGCGACTAGCGGGGAGCACAGATACGCAGTATTTT. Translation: CASRRLAGSTDTQYF.

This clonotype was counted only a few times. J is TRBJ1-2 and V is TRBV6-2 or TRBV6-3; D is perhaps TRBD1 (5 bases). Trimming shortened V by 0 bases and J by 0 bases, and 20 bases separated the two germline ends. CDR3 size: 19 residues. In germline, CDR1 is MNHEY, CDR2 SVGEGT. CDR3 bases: TGTGCCAGCAGTTACTCGAGAATCCGGAATCAGGGTTCTAACTATGGCTACACCTTC. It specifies CASSYSRIRNQGSNYGYTF.

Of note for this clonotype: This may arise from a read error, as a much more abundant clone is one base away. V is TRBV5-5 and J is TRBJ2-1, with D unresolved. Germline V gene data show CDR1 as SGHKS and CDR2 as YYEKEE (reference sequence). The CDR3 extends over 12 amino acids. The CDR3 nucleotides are TGTGCCATCAGCTCGCTAGTCAATGAGCAGTTCTTC. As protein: CAISSLVNEQFF.

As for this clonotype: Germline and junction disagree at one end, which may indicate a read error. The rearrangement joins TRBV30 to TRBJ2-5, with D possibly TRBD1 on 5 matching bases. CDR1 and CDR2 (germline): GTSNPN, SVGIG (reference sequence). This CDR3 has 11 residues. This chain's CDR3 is CASDSQGTQYF. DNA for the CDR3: TGTGCCTCCGACAGTCAAGGGACCCAGTACTTC.